The clone carrying this TCR beta chain was recorded at least ten times. The study defined stable Graves' hyperthyroidism as no ophthalmopathy progression within 18 months. This entry comes from a study of T cells in Graves' hyperthyroidism and ophthalmopathy. The CDR3 is 11 amino acids. V gave up 0 bases and J gave up 8 bases, with 5 bases separating them. Germline V gene lookup returns CDR1 GTSNPN and CDR2 SVGIG (reference sequence). There were TCR beta CDR3 regions amplified from RNA transcripts. The primer set for the first-round RT-PCR of the TCR CDR3 was HTBI. TCRdb used MiXCR to reprocess the multiplex PCR reads, holding one entry per CDR3 protein. The sample lists around 600,000 distinct CDR3 sequences, 15% to 19% occurring once.

This TCR derives from a woman under 40 with Graves' hyperthyroidism. The rearrangement joins TRBV30 to TRBJ2-1; D is possibly TRBD2 (5 bases). Sequencing input: blood. The DNA for the CDR3 is TGTGCCTGGAGTGTGGACTATGAGCAGTTCTTC. Protein product: CAWSVDYEQFF.